This TCR beta chain was recovered during a study of blood T cells in healthy people across ages. Extraction yielded at least 5 micrograms of total RNA per sample. Primed by a sample-barcoded 5' primer and a J-beta primer mix, a second PCR proceeded for 7 to 11 cycles. TCRdb independently ran MiXCR on the 5' RACE reads; one entry per CDR3 protein. The sample holds just over 1 million distinct CDR3 sequences, less than 50% seen once. Trimming left V 5 bases short and J 6 bases short, with 10 bases between. This CDR3 contains 13 residues. Germline CDR1 SGHTA, CDR2 FQGTGA. The rearrangement joins TRBV7-3 to TRBJ2-2, with unresolved D. Specimen: blood. The sequence was obtained from a woman aged 55-75 years in good health. The CDR3, as DNA: TGTGCCAGCAGCGTAGCTAGGCCCGGGGAGCTGTTTTTT. Its protein is CASSVARPGELFF.